This entry lists 23 T cell receptor beta chains sequenced from one sample in a study of blood T cell repertoires in COVID-19. TCRdb keeps only in-frame clones here, not all; method: immunoSEQ multiplex PCR. This table holds around 260,000 clones, roughly 89% found once. The sequenced material came from peripheral blood. The origin of the receptors is a man aged 25-45 years with acute or convalescent COVID-19.

The V and J genes are TRBV28 and TRBJ1-5; D remains ambiguous. The germline V gene has CDR1 MDHEN and CDR2 SYDVKM. V was cut by 5 bases and J by 6 bases, with 17 bases left in between. CDR3 length equals 15 residues. CDR3 protein: CASSPPTLARQPQHF. As DNA, the CDR3 is TGTGCCAGCAGTCCCCCGACTTTAGCGCGTCAGCCCCAGCATTTT.

The chain combines TRBV10-3 with TRBJ2-5, with a possible D match to TRBD1 (5 bases). In germline, CDR1 is ENHRY, CDR2 SYGVKD. This CDR3 spans 14 amino acids. Between the trimmed V and J ends, which lost 0 bases and 5 bases, there was a span of 10 bases. The CDR3 here is CAISESGKGETQYF. As DNA, the CDR3 is TGTGCCATCAGTGAGTCGGGAAAGGGGGAGACCCAGTACTTC.

This chain connects TRBV19 to TRBJ1-5; TRBD1 matches at 12 bases. The trim removed 9 bases at V and 0 bases at J, leaving 6 bases unmatched. This CDR3 is 16 amino acids long. The V gene's germline CDR1 is LNHDA and CDR2 SQIVND (reference sequence). In DNA form, the CDR3 reads TGTGCCAGCGTTGGGACAGGGGGCTTTAGCAATCAGCCCCAGCATTTT. Protein product: CASVGTGGFSNQPQHF.

The chain has TRBV5-6 and TRBJ2-1; 11 nucleotides align to TRBD2. This CDR3 comprises 14 residues. V lost 8 bases to trimming and J lost 9 bases; unmatched junction nucleotides: 10. Germline-derived CDR1 and CDR2 are SGHDT and YYEEEE. The CDR3 DNA follows: TGTGCCAGTCTAGCGGGAGGTTTATCTTTTGAGCAGTTCTTC. Protein product: CASLAGGLSFEQFF.

This sequence joins TRBV9 and TRBJ2-5; TRBD1 is a possible D gene (6 bases). V was pared by 1 base and J by 4 bases, with 11 bases between. This CDR3 comprises 14 residues. Germline values: CDR1 SGDLS, CDR2 YYNGEE. The CDR3 here is CASSVQGISETQYF. The CDR3 coding sequence is TGTGCCAGCAGCGTACAGGGGATATCAGAGACCCAGTACTTC.

V gene TRBV28 combines with J gene TRBJ2-3, with D maybe TRBD2 (5 bases). This CDR3 has 16 residues. V lost 1 base and J 2 bases, leaving 13 bases between the germline ends. CDR1 MDHEN and CDR2 SYDVKM come from the germline V gene. This CDR3 is CASSLYGGPNTDTQYF. As DNA, the CDR3 is TGTGCCAGCAGTTTATACGGCGGGCCGAACACAGATACGCAGTATTTT.

This clone has just a few counts. This sequence joins TRBV16 and TRBJ1-4, with D possibly being TRBD1 (5 bases). The CDR3 totals 15 residues. CDR1 and CDR2 from the germline V gene are KGHSY and FQNENV. V dropped 3 bases and J dropped 7 bases, with 15 bases sitting between them. The CDR3, as DNA: TGTGCCAGCAGCCATAACGGGGCGGGGAGTGAAAAACTGTTTTTT. Translating gives CASSHNGAGSEKLFF.

V is TRBV30 and J is TRBJ2-5, with TRBD2 matching 14 bases. Germline CDR1 is GTSNPN and CDR2 is SVGIG (reference sequence). Trimming removed 1 base from V and 4 bases from J; junction bases left unmatched: 8. CDR3 length: 17 residues. The CDR3 DNA reads TGTGCCTGGAGTGCTGGGACTAGCGGGGGAGGGGCAGAGACCCAGTACTTC. It translates to CAWSAGTSGGGAETQYF.

J is TRBJ2-7 and V is TRBV11-2; D is possibly TRBD1 (5 bases). Per the germline V gene, CDR1 is SGHAT and CDR2 is FQNNGV. The CDR3 is 12 amino acids. V was pared by 5 bases and J by 5 bases, with 10 bases between. CDR3 region: CASSRTSHEQYF. CDR3 nucleotides: TGTGCCAGCAGCCGGACATCCCACGAGCAGTACTTC.

A single count supports this clone. The chain combines TRBV6-5 with TRBJ2-7; TRBD2 aligns across 8 bases. The CDR3 is 15 amino acids. V shed 6 bases and J 0 bases; nucleotides not matched to a gene: 7. CDR1 MNHEY and CDR2 SVGAGI come from the germline V gene. DNA for the CDR3: TGTGCCAGCAGCGGGGGGGACGGGAGCTCCTACGAGCAGTACTTC. It codes for CASSGGDGSSYEQYF.

This chain connects TRBV9 to TRBJ1-1; D gene unclear. The CDR3 totals 14 residues. The germline V gene encodes CDR1 SGDLS and CDR2 YYNGEE. Trimming cost V 3 bases and J 2 bases, with 11 bases left between them. The CDR3 DNA follows: TGTGCCAGCAGCGCCCCTAGCGGAAACACTGAAGCTTTCTTT. Its protein product is CASSAPSGNTEAFF.

J is TRBJ2-3 and V is TRBV24-1; 10 bases are a match to TRBD2. The CDR3 runs to 15 residues. V trimming: 5 bases; J trimming: 5 bases; junction bases outside the gene matches: 6. CDR1 and CDR2 from the germline V gene are KGHDR and SFDVKD. CDR3 bases: TGTGCCACCAGTGGGTCCCTAGCGGGAGTAGATACGCAGTATTTT. It specifies CATSGSLAGVDTQYF.

V usage is TRBV7-6 and J usage is TRBJ2-1, with D tentatively TRBD1 (6 bases). CDR1 SGHVS and CDR2 FNYEAQ come from the germline V gene. Deletions cut 4 bases from V and 0 bases from J, with 13 bases between. The CDR3 is made up of 16 amino acids. CDR3 nucleotide sequence: TGTGCCAGCAGCTCGACGCAGGGGAGCTCCTACAATGAGCAGTTCTTC. Its translation: CASSSTQGSSYNEQFF.

This clone was recorded once. The genes are TRBV3-1 (or the pseudogene TRBV3-2) and TRBJ1-6; 7 nucleotides agree with TRBD1. Trimming at V came to 4 bases and at J to 7 bases, leaving 4 bases not matched to a gene. CDR3 size: 14 residues. The germline V gene has CDR1 LGHDT and CDR2 YNNKEL (reference sequence). This CDR3 reads CASSLRTGNSPLHF. The CDR3 DNA reads as TGTGCCAGCAGCCTTCGGACAGGCAATTCACCCCTCCACTTT.

This clone appeared a few times. The J gene is TRBJ1-5, the V gene TRBV5-1; 9 nucleotides match TRBD1. This CDR3 region has 17 residues. Trimming at V came to 4 bases and at J to 2 bases, leaving 10 bases not matched to a gene. From germline, CDR1 is SGHRS and CDR2 YFSETQ. This CDR3 is CASSEGTGPLRNQPQHF. As DNA, the CDR3 is TGCGCCAGCAGCGAGGGGACAGGGCCTCTTCGCAATCAGCCCCAGCATTTT.

This rearrangement joins TRBV4-1 to TRBJ2-1, with TRBD2 identical over 12 bases. V gave up 4 bases and J gave up 2 bases; unmatched junction bases: 6. CDR3 length: 17 residues. Germline V lookup: CDR1 MGHRA, CDR2 YSYEKL. This chain's CDR3 is CASSPSSGRDTYNEQFF. CDR3 sequence (DNA): TGCGCCAGCAGCCCTTCTAGCGGGAGGGATACCTACAATGAGCAGTTCTTC.

The CDR3 protein is CASSYSPAGVGSPLHF. The CDR3 nucleotides are TGTGCCAGCAGTTACTCACCGGCGGGGGTCGGATCACCCCTCCACTTT. The chain combines TRBV6-5 with TRBJ1-6; weak D call: TRBD1 (5 bases). The germline gives CDR1 MNHEY, CDR2 SVGAGI. The CDR3 totals 16 residues. Trimming took off 0 bases at V and 10 bases at J, with 16 bases between the two ends.

This clone was seen once. This chain links TRBV7-3 with TRBJ2-1; D perhaps matches TRBD1 (5 bases). Trimming left V 2 bases short and J 8 bases short, with 13 bases between. The germline CDR1 and CDR2 sequences are SGHTA and FQGTGA. CDR3 size: 14 residues. The CDR3: CASSLQGTGDEQFF. DNA for the CDR3: TGTGCCAGCAGCTTACAGGGTACTGGGGATGAGCAGTTCTTC. The entire variable domain, with the rest obtained from reference TRBV7-3 and TRBJ2-1, is as follows: GAGVSQTPSNKVTEKGKYVELRCDPISGHTALYWYRQSLGQGPEFLIYFQGTGAADDSGLPNDRFFAVRPEGSVSTLKIQRTERGDSAVYLCASSLQGTGDEQFFGPGTRLTVL.

The gene calls are TRBV7-9 and TRBJ1-6, with D possibly TRBD1 on 5 matching bases. The CDR3 extends over 15 amino acids. Trimming left V 1 base short and J 7 bases short, with 11 bases between. In germline, CDR1 is SEHNR, CDR2 FQNEAQ (reference sequence). CDR3 in amino acids: CASSLVAGTNSPLHF. CDR3 DNA sequence: TGTGCCAGCAGCTTAGTGGCGGGGACGAATTCACCCCTCCACTTT.

J is TRBJ2-3 and V is TRBV18; 8 nucleotides align to TRBD1. The germline gives CDR1 KGHSH, CDR2 LQKENI. The CDR3 has 16 residues. The junction had 11 bases not matched to a gene; V was cut back by 0 bases and J by 9 bases. The CDR3 bases are TGTGCCAGCTCACCACCGGCCAGGGGGCAATTTATGACGCAGTATTTT. Encoded protein: CASSPPARGQFMTQYF.

The rearrangement uses TRBV13 and TRBJ1-6; TRBD1 matches at 8 bases. The CDR3 is 14 residues long. After removal of 5 bases from V and 7 bases from J, the junction contained 4 bases not matched to a gene. Per germline, CDR1 PRHDT and CDR2 FYEKMQ (reference sequence). The CDR3 is CASSPWDRNSPLHF. CDR3 DNA: TGTGCCAGCAGCCCGTGGGACAGGAATTCACCCCTCCACTTT.

For the CDR3, the DNA is TGTGCCAGCCATCAGGGGGCTATATCAGCCACCATATATTTT. It codes for CASHQGAISATIYF. The chain uses TRBV6-5 and TRBJ1-3, with 8 positions matching TRBD1. The V and J ends lost 8 bases and 9 bases, in that order; junction bases with no gene match: 12. CDR1 is MNHEY and CDR2 is SVGAGI in the germline V gene. The CDR3 is 14 amino acids.

The chain employs TRBV5-6 and TRBJ2-5, with D hard to call. Germline CDR1 reads SGHDT; CDR2 reads YYEEEE. This CDR3 is 16 amino acids long. Trimming removed 1 base at V and 2 bases at J, with 15 bases between. This CDR3 reads CASSLKPSKYQETQYF. The CDR3 DNA follows: TGTGCCAGCAGCTTGAAGCCTTCAAAGTATCAAGAGACCCAGTACTTC.